These 17 T cell receptor beta chains originate from one sample sequenced in a study of T cell responses to AZD1222 COVID-19 vaccine. The assay was immunoSEQ multiplex PCR, and TCRdb's table has in-frame clones only and misses some. Among more than 85,000 clones, 82% were seen once, and the ten largest hold approximately 5.1%. Sequencing was performed on peripheral blood, taken on day 0 of AZD1222 vaccination. All receptors come from an adult in good health.

This chain links TRBV5-4 with TRBJ2-1; the D is unclear. Per the germline V gene, CDR1 is SGHNT and CDR2 is YYREEE (reference sequence). V dropped 4 bases and J dropped 10 bases, with 18 bases sitting between them. The CDR3 contains 14 residues. CDR3 sequence (DNA): TGTGCCAGCAGCCTCCGTCTAGACGCCCAGGAGCAGTTCTTC. This sequence encodes CASSLRLDAQEQFF.

This clone has a single count. The chain couples TRBV4-3 to TRBJ1-2; D call uncertain. Germline CDR1 reads LGHNA; CDR2 reads YSLEER. V lost 3 bases, J lost 7 bases, and 12 bases lay in between. CDR3 length equals 13 residues. The DNA of the CDR3 is TGCGCCAGCAGCCAGCAGCGGTCCGGTGGCTACACCTTC. Protein product: CASSQQRSGGYTF.

This rearrangement joins TRBV12-3 or TRBV12-4 to TRBJ1-1; D uncertain. V dropped 6 bases and J dropped 1 base, with 9 bases sitting between them. The length of the CDR3 is 13 residues. The DNA of the CDR3 is TGTGCCAGCAGCTACGGACCGAACACTGAAGCTTTCTTT. It codes for CASSYGPNTEAFF.

The CDR3 DNA follows: TGTGCCAGCAGCTCCGGGACAGGGGCTGGAAGTGGCAATCAGCCCCAGCATTTT. As protein: CASSSGTGAGSGNQPQHF. V is TRBV7-9 and J is TRBJ1-5; 10 bases align to TRBD1. CDR3 size: 18 residues. Germline V gene lookup returns CDR1 SEHNR and CDR2 FQNEAQ (reference sequence). With V trimmed by 4 bases and J by 2 bases, 11 bases remained unmatched.

V usage is TRBV15 and J usage is TRBJ2-1; 8 nucleotides line up with TRBD1. V lost 2 bases to trimming and J lost 3 bases; unmatched junction nucleotides: 6. The CDR3 loop spans 16 amino acids. Germline V gene lookup returns CDR1 LNHNV and CDR2 YYDKDF (reference sequence). This CDR3 reads CATSRSRDRYYNEQFF. The CDR3, as DNA: TGTGCCACCAGCAGATCCCGGGACAGGTACTACAATGAGCAGTTCTTC.

V gene TRBV6-5 combines with J gene TRBJ1-2; 7 bases fit TRBD1. Losses at the gene ends were 7 bases for V and 3 bases for J; bases not matched to a gene: 8. Germline V gene lookup returns CDR1 MNHEY and CDR2 SVGAGI. The CDR3 totals 14 residues. The CDR3 reads CASTAGQLYYGYTF. CDR3 nucleotides: TGTGCCAGCACCGCGGGACAGCTATACTATGGCTACACCTTC.

The table lists this clone with a count of one. V gene TRBV6-2 or TRBV6-3 combines with J gene TRBJ1-4; the D gene is possibly TRBD1 (5 bases). The V gene lost 4 bases and the J gene lost 0 bases, with 12 bases spanning the gap. The CDR3 loop spans 16 amino acids. Germline assignment: CDR1 MNHEY and CDR2 SVGEGT. The CDR3 loop reads CASSSFVGATNEKLFF. CDR3 nucleotides: TGTGCCAGCAGTTCCTTCGTGGGGGCAACTAATGAAAAACTGTTTTTT.

The sample holds a few counts of this clone. The chain links TRBV5-1 to TRBJ1-1; D call uncertain. This CDR3 region has 14 residues. In germline, CDR1 is SGHRS, CDR2 YFSETQ. With 3 bases removed from V and 8 bases from J, the gap between germline ends came to 17 bases. The CDR3 DNA follows: TGCGCCAGCAGCTCCAACCCTCCAGATACCGAAGCTTTCTTT. The encoded protein is CASSSNPPDTEAFF.

This clone has only a few counts. The chain couples TRBV18 to TRBJ1-1; D is possibly TRBD1 (5 bases). Germline V lookup: CDR1 KGHSH, CDR2 LQKENI. The CDR3 is 14 residues long. Trimming stripped 3 bases from V and 6 bases from J, with 14 bases between. This CDR3 reads CASSPQGPGAEAFF. CDR3 bases: TGTGCCAGCTCACCGCAGGGTCCAGGAGCTGAAGCTTTCTTT.

This clone was picked up one time. V and J are TRBV6-2 or TRBV6-3 and TRBJ2-7, with D unclear. V was shortened by 0 bases and J by 0 bases, with 9 bases between the two germline ends. The CDR3 is 15 residues long. Germline lookup yields CDR1 MNHEY and CDR2 SVGEGT. The CDR3 is CASSYSKASSYEQYF. CDR3 nucleotides: TGTGCCAGCAGTTACTCGAAGGCCAGCTCCTACGAGCAGTACTTC.

This chain uses TRBV27 with TRBJ1-1; D remains ambiguous. Trimming pared 6 bases from V and 3 bases from J, leaving 14 bases between. This CDR3 is 14 amino acids long. Germline CDR1 is MNHEY and CDR2 is SMNVEV (reference sequence). CDR3 residues: CASSLRAAYTEAFF. The CDR3 nucleotides read TGTGCCAGCAGCTTAAGAGCGGCCTACACTGAAGCTTTCTTT.

The table lists this clone with a few counts. The chain recombines TRBV6-1 with TRBJ1-6; D is uncertain. CDR1 is MNHNS and CDR2 is SASEGT in the germline V gene. The CDR3 spans 14 residues. Trimming cost V 3 bases and J 8 bases, with 11 bases left between them. CDR3: CASSDTRRYSPLHF. The CDR3 coding sequence is TGTGCCAGCAGTGATACCCGGCGGTATTCACCCCTCCACTTT.

The chain has TRBV2 and TRBJ1-1; 12 positions match TRBD1. The CDR3 consists of 15 residues. Looked up from germline, CDR1 is SNHLY and CDR2 is FYNNEI. The ends lost 6 bases at V and 6 bases at J; junction bases unmatched: 8. DNA of the CDR3: TGTGCCAGCAGCCGCCGGGACAGGGGGCAGGCTGAAGCTTTCTTT. This gives the protein CASSRRDRGQAEAFF.

The rearrangement joins TRBV19 to TRBJ1-5; 9 nucleotides align to TRBD1. The CDR3 has 16 amino acids. V lost 5 bases and J lost 1; bases outside the gene matches: 6. The germline CDR1 and CDR2 sequences are LNHDA and SQIVND (reference sequence). CDR3 loop: CASSVSGQGSNQPQHF. The CDR3 nucleotides are TGTGCCAGTAGTGTTTCGGGACAGGGAAGCAATCAGCCCCAGCATTTT.

The rearrangement links TRBV3-1 (or the pseudogene TRBV3-2) to TRBJ2-5; TRBD1 or TRBD2 may be the D gene (5 bases each). The germline V gene encodes CDR1 LGHDT and CDR2 YNNKEL (reference sequence). The V end lost 1 base, the J end lost 2 bases, and 8 bases lay between the germline ends. CDR3 length: 14 amino acids. The CDR3: CASSQGWGQETQYF. Here the CDR3 DNA reads TGTGCCAGCAGCCAAGGCTGGGGGCAAGAGACCCAGTACTTC.

The chain couples TRBV6-4 to TRBJ2-1; no reliable D call. V shed 2 bases and J shed 3 bases, with 11 bases lying between them. Germline V lookup: CDR1 MRHNA, CDR2 SNTAGT. The CDR3 is 15 residues long. DNA of the CDR3: TGTGCCAGCAGTGACAAGGGATGGGACTACAATGAGCAGTTCTTC. This translates into CASSDKGWDYNEQFF.

There are a few counts of this clone. The chain uses TRBV12-3 or TRBV12-4 and TRBJ1-2; no clear D. V gave up 6 bases and J gave up 4 bases, with 9 bases separating them. The CDR3 extends over 12 amino acids. The CDR3 DNA reads TGTGCCAGCAGCTGGACCGGCTATGGCTACACCTTC. Translating gives CASSWTGYGYTF.